This record looks at one T cell receptor beta chain sequence and its context. The sample belongs to a study of blood T cell repertoires in COVID-19. At the level of the study: Italy, Spain and the United States were the sources of the convalescent and acute COVID-19 samples.

Assignments of participants to cohorts depended upon their own reported clinical history. Two consecutive negative NP/OP PCR tests, clearance, or resolved symptoms defined Cohort 3 recovery. In the source study's methods: Estimates of nucleated cell counts were drawn from the amplification of reference gene primers. TCRdb's table, derived via immunoSEQ multiplex PCR, lists solely in-frame clones and lacks some. The D gene and trimming were derived from the DNA, and the V and J assignments and clone size from that table. The table lists more than 100,000 clones, less than 90% of them singletons. Sequences were obtained from PBMCs or T cells enriched from blood (not recorded which). The receptor comes from a woman aged 30 to 39 who had recovered from COVID-19.

In DNA form, the CDR3 reads TGTGCCAGTGGGACTAGCGGGAGGGCCGCTACGCAGTATTTT. Its protein product is CASGTSGRAATQYF. This chain connects TRBV19 to TRBJ2-3, with TRBD2 identical over 16 bases. CDR1 is LNHDA and CDR2 is SQIVND in the germline V gene (reference sequence). The CDR3 length is 14 residues. V lost 8 bases, J lost 8 bases, and 4 bases stayed unmatched.